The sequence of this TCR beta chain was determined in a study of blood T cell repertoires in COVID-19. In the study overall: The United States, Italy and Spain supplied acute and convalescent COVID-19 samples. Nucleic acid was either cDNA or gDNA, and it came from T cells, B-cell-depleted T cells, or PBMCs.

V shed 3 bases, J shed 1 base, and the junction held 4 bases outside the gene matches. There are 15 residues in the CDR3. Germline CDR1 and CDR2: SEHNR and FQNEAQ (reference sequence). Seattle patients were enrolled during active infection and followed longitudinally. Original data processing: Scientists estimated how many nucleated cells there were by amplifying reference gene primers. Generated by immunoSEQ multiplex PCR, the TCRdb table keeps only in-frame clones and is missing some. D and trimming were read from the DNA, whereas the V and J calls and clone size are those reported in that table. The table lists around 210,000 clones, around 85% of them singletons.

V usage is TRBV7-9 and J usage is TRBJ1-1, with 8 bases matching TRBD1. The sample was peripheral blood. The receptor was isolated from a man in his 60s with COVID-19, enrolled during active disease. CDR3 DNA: TGTGCCAGCAGCTTCGGGGACAGGTGGAACACTGAAGCTTTCTTT. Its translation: CASSFGDRWNTEAFF.